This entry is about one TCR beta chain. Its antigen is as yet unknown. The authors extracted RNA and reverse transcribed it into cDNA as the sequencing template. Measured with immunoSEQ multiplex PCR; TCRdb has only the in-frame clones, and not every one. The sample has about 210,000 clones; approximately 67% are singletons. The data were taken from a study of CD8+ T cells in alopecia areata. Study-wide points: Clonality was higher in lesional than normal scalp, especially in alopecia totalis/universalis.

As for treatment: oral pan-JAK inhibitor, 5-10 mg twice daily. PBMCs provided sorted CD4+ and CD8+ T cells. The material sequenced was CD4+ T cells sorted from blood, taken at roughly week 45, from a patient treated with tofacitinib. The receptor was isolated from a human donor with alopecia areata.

The CDR3 region is CASTSGGGTGELFF. The DNA for the CDR3 is TGTGCCAGTACCTCGGGAGGGGGCACCGGGGAGCTGTTTTTT. This chain connects TRBV19 to TRBJ2-2; 8 bases are shared with TRBD2. CDR3 length: 14 residues. Germline CDR1 is LNHDA and CDR2 is SQIVND (reference sequence). With V trimmed by 7 bases and J by 4 bases, 5 bases remained unmatched.